This T cell receptor beta chain was retrieved from a study of T cells in localized non-small cell lung cancer. Some clones are missing from TCRdb's copy, which holds only in-frame ones; the method was immunoSEQ multiplex PCR. Here the sample spans 45,000 or so clones, approximately 90% being singletons. This clone was observed a few times. The target antigen is unknown. Overall study findings and caveats: A denser population of T cells in blood accompanied longer overall survival. Peak T cell clonality was found in uninvolved adjacent lung, exceeding tumor. Of the top 100 tumor clones, median around 60 were in adjacent lung, 25 to 30 among its top 100. Only one tumor region went through sequencing, so heterogeneity may still be there.

J gave up 5 bases and V 2 bases, and 7 bases lay outside the gene matches. The CDR3 is 15 residues long. Germline-derived CDR1 and CDR2 are MNHEY and SMNVEV (reference sequence). The source was PBMCs, collected before any cancer treatment. The chain links TRBV27 to TRBJ2-5; TRBD2 aligns across 8 bases. The receptor was derived from a man aged 40-75 years with stage II lung adenocarcinoma. CDR3 in amino acids: CASSLSGGPGETQYF. The CDR3 bases are TGTGCCAGCAGTTTAAGCGGGGGCCCGGGGGAGACCCAGTACTTC.